The clone carrying this T cell receptor (beta chain) was observed a handful of times. The length of the CDR3 is 11 residues. V was shortened by 10 bases and J by 4 bases, with 10 bases between the two germline ends. This specimen comes from a study of blood T cell repertoires in COVID-19. Participants came from about two dozen US areas, aged about 18 to 100 years. In the original processing: Cell counts per sample came from amplifying reference gene primers. TCRdb's copy holds only in-frame clones and misses some; the assay was immunoSEQ multiplex PCR. D and trimming come from the DNA, and the V and J calls and clone size come from that table. This table has more than 300,000 clones, 86% appearing once.

The clonotype comes from a man younger than 45 who had recovered from COVID-19. The chain joins TRBV12-3 or TRBV12-4 to TRBJ1-1, with D uncertain. The sample comprised PBMCs or T cells enriched from blood (not recorded which). This CDR3 is CANKQVTEAFF. Here the CDR3 DNA reads TGTGCCAACAAACAAGTCACTGAAGCTTTCTTT.